In this sample, the clone carrying this T cell receptor beta chain turned up many times. As yet, its antigen is unknown. This CDR3 is 15 amino acids long. Germline values: CDR1 SGHVS, CDR2 FQNEAQ. The V end was cut by 3 bases, the J end by 3 bases, with 15 bases between. The data originate from a study of T cells in Graves' hyperthyroidism and ophthalmopathy. Regarding the study as a whole: Most thyroid clonotypes with frequency above 0.001 were detected in blood.

Hyperthyroidism patients were newly diagnosed, had disease duration under 2 months, and were aged 18 to 65 years. A patient was excluded if there was uncontrolled infection, other autoimmune disease, pregnancy or lactation. Amplified TCR beta CDR3 regions came from RNA transcripts. The primer set for the first-round RT-PCR of the TCR CDR3 was HTBI. TCRdb reprocessed the multiplex PCR reads via MiXCR and lists one record per CDR3 protein. The table lists roughly 380,000 distinct CDR3 sequences, roughly 13% of them singletons, with about 5% in the top ten. The rearrangement joins TRBV7-8 to TRBJ2-7; a weak D match, TRBD1 (6 bases). This receptor was taken from a woman aged 18-29 years with Graves' hyperthyroidism. Sequencing input: blood. Written as DNA, the CDR3 is TGTGCCAGCAGCTTTAACGCAGGGGAAATCTACGAGCAGTACTTC. Amino acid sequence: CASSFNAGEIYEQYF.